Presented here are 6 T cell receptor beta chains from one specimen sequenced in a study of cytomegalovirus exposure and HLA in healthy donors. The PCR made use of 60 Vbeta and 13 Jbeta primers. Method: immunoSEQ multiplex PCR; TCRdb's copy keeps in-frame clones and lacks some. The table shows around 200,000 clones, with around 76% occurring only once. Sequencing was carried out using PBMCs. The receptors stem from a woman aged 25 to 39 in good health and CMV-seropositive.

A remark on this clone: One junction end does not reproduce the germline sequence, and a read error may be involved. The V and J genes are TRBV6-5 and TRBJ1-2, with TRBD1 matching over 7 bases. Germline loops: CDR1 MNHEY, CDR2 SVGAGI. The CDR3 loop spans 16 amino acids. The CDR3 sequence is CASSNSGTERIYGYTF. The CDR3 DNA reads TGTGCCAGCAGTAACTCCGGGACAGAGAGAATCTATGGCTACACCTTC.

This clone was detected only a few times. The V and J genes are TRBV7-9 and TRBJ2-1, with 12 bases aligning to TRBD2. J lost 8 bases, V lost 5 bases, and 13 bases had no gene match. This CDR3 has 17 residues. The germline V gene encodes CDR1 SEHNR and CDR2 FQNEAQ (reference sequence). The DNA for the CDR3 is TGTGCCAGCAGCCCAGGGGAGACTAGCGGGGGTGCGTATGAGCAGTTCTTC. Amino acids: CASSPGETSGGAYEQFF.

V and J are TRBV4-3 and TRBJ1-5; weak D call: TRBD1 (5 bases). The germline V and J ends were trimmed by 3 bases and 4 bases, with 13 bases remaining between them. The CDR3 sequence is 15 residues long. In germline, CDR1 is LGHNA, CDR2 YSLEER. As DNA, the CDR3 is TGCGCCAGCAGCCAGGGGACGGAGGGTAATCAGCCCCAGCATTTT. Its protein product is CASSQGTEGNQPQHF.

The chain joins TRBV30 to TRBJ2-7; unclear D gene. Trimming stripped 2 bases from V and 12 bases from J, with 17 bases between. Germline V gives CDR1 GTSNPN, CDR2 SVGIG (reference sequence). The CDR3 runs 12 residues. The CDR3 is CAWSFYNEVWYF. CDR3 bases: TGTGCCTGGAGTTTTTACAACGAGGTTTGGTACTTC.

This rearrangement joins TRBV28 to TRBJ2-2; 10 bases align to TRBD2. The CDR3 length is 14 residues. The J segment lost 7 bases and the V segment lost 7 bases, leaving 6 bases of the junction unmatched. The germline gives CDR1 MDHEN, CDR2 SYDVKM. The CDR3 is CASMSGGALGELFF. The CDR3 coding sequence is TGTGCCAGCATGAGCGGGGGGGCCCTCGGGGAGCTGTTTTTT.

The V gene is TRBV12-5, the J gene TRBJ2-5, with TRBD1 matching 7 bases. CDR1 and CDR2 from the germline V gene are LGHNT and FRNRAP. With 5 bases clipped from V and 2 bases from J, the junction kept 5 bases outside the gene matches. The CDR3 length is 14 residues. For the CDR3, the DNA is TGTGCTAGTGGTCTCGGGACAGAACAAGAGACCCAGTACTTC. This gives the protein CASGLGTEQETQYF.